This entry lists 13 T cell receptor beta chains sequenced from one sample in a study of identical twins. MiXCR was run by TCRdb on the 5' RACE reads, yielding one entry per CDR3 protein. The table has roughly 250,000 distinct CDR3 sequences, approximately 7.8% seen once. The sample was also linked to a second study, of yellow fever vaccine responses in identical twins.

The sample taken for sequencing was CD8+ T cells sorted from blood. The receptors here all came from a woman younger than 35 in good health.

V gene TRBV6-5 combines with J gene TRBJ2-1, with 12 bases fitting TRBD2. There are 16 residues in the CDR3. Unmatched junction bases numbered 7, after V lost 2 bases and J lost 8 bases. Germline CDR1 is MNHEY and CDR2 is SVGAGI. CDR3 amino acids: CASSYGLAGGPYEQFF. CDR3 DNA sequence: TGTGCCAGCAGTTACGGCCTAGCGGGGGGGCCGTATGAGCAGTTCTTC.

This clonotype was seen ten or more times. The chain employs TRBV12-3 or TRBV12-4 and TRBJ1-1; D is uncertain. The CDR3 runs 10 residues. Between the trimmed V and J ends, which lost 5 bases and 11 bases, there was a span of 9 bases. This CDR3 reads CASSGQFAFF. The CDR3 bases are TGTGCCAGCAGTGGCCAGTTCGCTTTCTTT.

Only one count was recorded for this clonotype. The rearrangement links TRBV4-1 to TRBJ2-5; no clear D. The CDR3 covers 13 residues. V shed 2 bases and J shed 5 bases, with 9 bases lying between them. Germline CDR1 reads MGHRA; CDR2 reads YSYEKL. CDR3 in amino acids: CASSQRVGETQYF. CDR3 in DNA: TGCGCCAGCAGCCAACGGGTGGGGGAGACCCAGTACTTC.

This clonotype was found many times. The chain links TRBV15 to TRBJ2-3; 9 bases are shared with TRBD2. The CDR3 loop spans 14 amino acids. Unmatched junction bases numbered 3, after V lost 2 bases and J lost 6 bases. The germline V gene has CDR1 LNHNV and CDR2 YYDKDF (reference sequence). Here the CDR3 DNA reads TGTGCCACCAGCAGATGGCTAGCGGGGGATACGCAGTATTTT. Its protein product is CATSRWLAGDTQYF.

This clonotype was seen ten or more times. The chain combines TRBV12-3 or TRBV12-4 with TRBJ2-2; the D is unclear. Deletions cut 1 base from V and 2 bases from J, with 11 bases between. This CDR3 contains 16 residues. The DNA for the CDR3 is TGTGCCAGCAGTTTAGATCTGGCCGTAAACACCGGGGAGCTGTTTTTT. It is translated as CASSLDLAVNTGELFF.

This clonotype was observed a handful of times. The V gene is TRBV5-1, the J gene TRBJ2-7, with TRBD2 matching over 11 bases. The CDR3 is 16 residues long. V shed 4 bases, J shed 6 bases, and the junction held 12 bases outside the gene matches. Germline assignment: CDR1 SGHRS and CDR2 YFSETQ. The CDR3 nucleotides read TGCGCCAGCAGCCCCCAACCGGGACTAGCGGTTTCCGAGCAGTACTTC. This codes for CASSPQPGLAVSEQYF.

In this sample, this clonotype turned up many times. The chain links TRBV4-1 to TRBJ2-1, with 10 bases lining up with TRBD2. The CDR3 is 16 amino acids. The germline CDR1 and CDR2 sequences are MGHRA and YSYEKL. The V segment lost 1 base and the J segment 3 bases; nucleotides outside the gene matches: 3. CDR3 loop: CASSQGTSGIYNEQFF. CDR3 in DNA: TGCGCCAGCAGCCAAGGGACTAGCGGAATCTACAATGAGCAGTTCTTC.

Many counts were recorded for this clonotype. The V gene is TRBV21-1, the J gene TRBJ2-1; TRBD2, the table's D call, lacks a check against the DNA. TRBV21-1 is designated a pseudogene. The CDR3 loop spans 18 amino acids. The CDR3 reads CASTPGLAGQNSYNEQFF. CDR3 sequence (DNA): TGTGCCAGCACCCCGGGACTAGCGGGACAAAACTCCTACAATGAGCAGTTCTTC.

A few counts support this clonotype. The chain has TRBV27 and TRBJ2-7; D unclear. Germline-derived CDR1 and CDR2 are MNHEY and SMNVEV (reference sequence). This CDR3 is built from 15 residues. Trimming stripped 2 bases from V and 6 bases from J, with 17 bases between. This CDR3 reads CASSLIRHLPTEQYF. The CDR3 region has the DNA TGTGCCAGCAGTTTAATTCGACACCTTCCTACCGAGCAGTACTTC.

This clonotype has only a few counts. The chain couples TRBV12-3 or TRBV12-4 to TRBJ1-2; D may be TRBD1 (6 bases). This CDR3 contains 12 residues. The germline V and J ends were trimmed by 2 bases and 8 bases, with 9 bases remaining between them. CDR3 coding DNA: TGTGCCAGCAGTTTAACCGGGACAGGCTACACCTTC. It yields the protein CASSLTGTGYTF.

This chain links TRBV27 with TRBJ1-1; perhaps TRBD1 as D (5 bases). The CDR3 is made up of 15 amino acids. V was pared by 7 bases and J by 4 bases, with 19 bases between. Germline V gene lookup returns CDR1 MNHEY and CDR2 SMNVEV (reference sequence). The CDR3 sequence: CASTRAGNRFTEAFF. The CDR3 DNA reads TGTGCCAGCACTAGGGCAGGGAACAGGTTCACTGAAGCTTTCTTT.

V gene TRBV28 combines with J gene TRBJ2-1, with 10 bases that match TRBD2. CDR1 is MDHEN and CDR2 is SYDVKM in the germline V gene. CDR3 length: 20 residues. The V and J ends lost 5 bases and 2 bases, in that order; junction bases with no gene match: 18. DNA of the CDR3: TGTGCCAGCAGTCGTCAGTTGGGGCTAGCGGGAGAGTCGGCCTACAATGAGCAGTTCTTC. Amino acids: CASSRQLGLAGESAYNEQFF.

This clonotype was seen a handful of times. This chain connects TRBV27 to TRBJ2-1; 9 positions agree with TRBD2. CDR3 length: 16 amino acids. Germline CDR1 MNHEY, CDR2 SMNVEV (reference sequence). With 5 bases clipped from V and 4 bases from J, the junction kept 9 bases outside the gene matches. The CDR3 loop is CASSGLAGDQYNEQFF. The CDR3 DNA reads TGTGCCAGCAGTGGGTTAGCGGGGGACCAGTACAATGAGCAGTTCTTC.